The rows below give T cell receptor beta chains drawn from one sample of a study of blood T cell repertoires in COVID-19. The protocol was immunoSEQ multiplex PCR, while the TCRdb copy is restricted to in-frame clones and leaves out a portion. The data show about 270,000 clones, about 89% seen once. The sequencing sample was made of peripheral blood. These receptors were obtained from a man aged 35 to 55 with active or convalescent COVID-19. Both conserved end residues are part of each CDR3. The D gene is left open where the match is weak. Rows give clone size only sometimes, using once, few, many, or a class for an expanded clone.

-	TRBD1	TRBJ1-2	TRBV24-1	CATGGTGTGSYGYTF	TGTGCCACCGGCGGGACAGGGACCGGGTCCTATGGCTACACCTTC
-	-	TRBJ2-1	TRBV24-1	CATSDFQGVNEQFF	TGTGCCACCAGTGATTTCCAGGGTGTAAATGAGCAGTTCTTC
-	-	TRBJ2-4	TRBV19	CASSPTRVVAKNIQYF	TGTGCCAGTAGTCCCACTAGGGTGGTGGCCAAAAACATTCAGTACTTC
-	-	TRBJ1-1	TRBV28	CATITGNTEAFF	TGTGCCACCATAACAGGGAACACTGAAGCTTTCTTT
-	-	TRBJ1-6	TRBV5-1	CASSSDRDSLPRSPLHF	TGCGCCAGCAGCTCAGACCGGGACTCATTGCCTAGGTCACCCCTCCACTTT
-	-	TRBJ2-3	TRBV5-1	CASSSDSSGSTDTQYF	TGCGCCAGCAGCTCTGATTCAAGCGGGAGCACAGATACGCAGTATTTT
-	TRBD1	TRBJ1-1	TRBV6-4	CASSPGTGGNTEAFF	TGTGCCAGCAGTCCCGGGACAGGGGGGAACACTGAAGCTTTCTTT
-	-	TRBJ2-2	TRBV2	CASRAGDLYTGELFF	TGTGCCAGCAGGGCTGGGGACTTGTACACCGGGGAGCTGTTTTTT
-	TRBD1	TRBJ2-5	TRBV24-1	CATSDDRGGKTQYF	TGTGCCACCAGTGATGACAGGGGGGGGAAGACCCAGTACTTC
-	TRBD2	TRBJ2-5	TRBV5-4	CASSWEGPQETQYF	TGTGCCAGCAGCTGGGAGGGCCCGCAAGAGACCCAGTACTTC
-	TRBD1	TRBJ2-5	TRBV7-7	CASSSSGTVQETQYF	TGTGCTAGCAGCTCTTCCGGGACAGTACAAGAGACCCAGTACTTC
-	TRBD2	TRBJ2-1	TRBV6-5	CASSYRSGRAEQFF	TGTGCCAGCAGTTACCGGAGCGGGAGGGCTGAGCAGTTCTTC
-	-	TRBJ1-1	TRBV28	CASSFSGGAFF	TGTGCCAGCAGTTTTAGTGGGGGGGCTTTCTTT
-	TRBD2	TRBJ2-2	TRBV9	CASSVSGGVSGELFF	TGTGCCAGCAGCGTTTCCGGGGGGGTATCCGGGGAGCTGTTTTTT
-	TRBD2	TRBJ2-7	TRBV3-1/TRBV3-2	CASSPPGLAGDEAYF	TGTGCCAGCAGCCCCCCCGGACTAGCGGGAGACGAGGCCTACTTC
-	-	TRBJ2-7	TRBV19	CASSDPFGSSYEQYF	TGTGCCAGTAGTGACCCCTTTGGGAGCTCCTACGAGCAGTACTTC
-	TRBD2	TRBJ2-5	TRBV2	CAGTSGRGETQYF	TGTGCCGGAACTAGCGGGCGGGGGGAGACCCAGTACTTC
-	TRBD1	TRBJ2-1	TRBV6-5	CASSPDRGREQFF	TGTGCCAGCAGCCCGGACAGGGGGCGTGAGCAGTTCTTC
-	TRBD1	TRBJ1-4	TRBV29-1	CSGSTGATNEKLFF	TGCAGCGGGTCCACAGGGGCCACTAATGAAAAACTGTTTTTT
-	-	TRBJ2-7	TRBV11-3	CASSPGDYEQYF	TGTGCCAGCAGCCCCGGTGACTACGAGCAGTACTTC
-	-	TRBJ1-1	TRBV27	CASRLLGETEAFF	TGTGCCAGCAGACTATTAGGGGAAACTGAAGCTTTCTTT
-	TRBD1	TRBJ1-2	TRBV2	CASMIDRGRNYGYTF	TGTGCCAGCATGATAGACAGGGGGCGCAACTATGGCTACACCTTC
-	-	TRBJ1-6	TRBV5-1	CASSFDSHSPLHF	TGCGCCAGCAGCTTCGACAGCCATTCACCCCTCCACTTT
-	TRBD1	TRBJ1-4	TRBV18	CASSPVGQGVEKLFF	TGTGCCAGCTCACCAGTGGGACAGGGAGTTGAAAAACTGTTTTTT
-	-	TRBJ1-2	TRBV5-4	CASSTDINDYGYTF	TGTGCCAGCAGCACCGACATAAACGACTATGGCTACACCTTC
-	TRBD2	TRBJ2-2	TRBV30	CAWKGGSWNGELFF	TGTGCCTGGAAGGGCGGGAGCTGGAACGGGGAGCTGTTTTTT
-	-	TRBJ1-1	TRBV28	CASSLGREAFF	TGTGCCAGCAGTTTGGGGCGTGAAGCTTTCTTT
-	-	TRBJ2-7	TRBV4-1	CASSQGGGDEQYF	TGCGCCAGCAGCCAAGGGGGAGGAGACGAGCAGTACTTC
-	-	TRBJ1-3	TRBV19	CASSIGRGNTIYF	TGTGCCAGTAGTATCGGCAGGGGAAACACCATATATTTT
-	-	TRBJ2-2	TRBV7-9	CASSPENTGELFF	TGTGCCAGCAGCCCAGAGAACACCGGGGAGCTGTTTTTT
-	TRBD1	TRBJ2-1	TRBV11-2	CASSLNWGQGRDEQFF	TGTGCCAGCAGCCTCAATTGGGGACAGGGGAGGGATGAGCAGTTCTTC
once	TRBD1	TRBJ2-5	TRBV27	CASGTRDRDLSETQYF	TGTGCCAGCGGTACCCGGGACAGGGATCTGTCAGAGACCCAGTACTTC
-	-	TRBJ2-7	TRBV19	CASSIATGSAATLYEQYF	TGTGCCAGTAGTATAGCAACAGGATCGGCGGCGACGCTTTACGAGCAGTACTTC
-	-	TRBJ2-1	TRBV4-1	CASSQPWTGVVRGGNEQFF	TGCGCCAGCAGCCAACCCTGGACAGGGGTCGTCCGGGGGGGTAATGAGCAGTTCTTC
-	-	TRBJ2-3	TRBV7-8	CASSLVLAVTSTDTQYF	TGTGCCAGCAGCTTAGTCCTGGCGGTCACCAGCACAGATACGCAGTATTTT
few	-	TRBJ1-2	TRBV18	CASSSRENYGYTF	TGTGCCAGCTCCTCCCGGGAAAACTATGGCTACACCTTC
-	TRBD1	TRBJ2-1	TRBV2	CASPGSRDRVRAYNEQFF	TGTGCCAGCCCTGGTTCCCGGGACAGGGTTCGGGCCTACAATGAGCAGTTCTTC
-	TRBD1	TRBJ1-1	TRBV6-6	CASRSGTGNTEAFF	TGTGCCAGCAGGTCCGGGACAGGGAACACTGAAGCTTTCTTT